The source of this T cell receptor (beta chain) is a study of T cell changes during pregnancy in multiple sclerosis. The data were produced by immunoSEQ multiplex PCR, yet TCRdb's version contains in-frame clones alone and is incomplete. The data show 85,000 to 120,000 clones, about 90% seen once. The CDR3 sequence is 16 residues long. CDR1 is SEHNR, CDR2 FQNEAQ, per germline (reference sequence). V dropped 6 bases and J dropped 2; count of bases not matched to a gene: 10. This chain links TRBV7-9 with TRBJ1-1; 9 bases match TRBD1. The TCR was taken from a female donor with multiple sclerosis, enrolled in a pregnancy study. The specimen comprised peripheral blood, sampled before pregnancy. The CDR3 sequence is CASSPGTGKGNTEAFF. As DNA, the CDR3 is TGTGCCAGCAGTCCCGGGACAGGGAAGGGTAACACTGAAGCTTTCTTT.